This is a list of T cell receptor beta chains from one sample in a study of TIL therapy for anti-PD-1-resistant metastatic lung cancer. Data came from immunoSEQ multiplex PCR; TCRdb stores just in-frame clones and leaves some out. Among 95,000 or so clones listed, about three fifths were seen once. The sample was tumor tissue, taken at baseline. The source is a person aged 25-85 years with non-small cell lung cancer. CDR3s leave out the opening cysteine and the closing phenylalanine or tryptophan. The D gene is left open where the match is weak. Part of the rows lack a size; the others show once, few, many or a class for expanded clones.

>-|TRBV2|-
ASSDPTRALRPDTQY
>-|TRBV28|once
ASSLLRGRAF
>TRBD2|TRBV6-6|-
ASSPLPGLARGGENIQY
>-|TRBV5-1|-
ASSSPNSGKEKLF
>-|TRBV19|-
ASSIDRGNSPDQQF
>-|TRBV6-5|many
ASSYLGYGYT
>TRBD1|TRBV7-8|-
ASSIPGQNSYEQY
>TRBD1|TRBV5-1|-
ASSPGTGGNEQY
>-|TRBV7-8|-
ASSADIRPYEQY
>-|TRBV3-1/TRBV3-2|-
ASSPFGNEQF
>-|TRBV6-2/TRBV6-3|-
ASSPSSYEQY
>-|TRBV9|once
ASSVVSGPGGSPLH
>-|TRBV7-8|few
ASSLSRTANEKLF
>-|TRBV29-1|few
SVVLGEGGYT
>TRBD1|TRBV29-1|-
SVEGGGPNYGYT
>-|TRBV5-1|-
ASSSGRGSEGYT
>-|TRBV6-1|-
ASSEGWSSYNSPLH
>TRBD2|TRBV11-3|once
ASSFGGLAARGQETQY
>-|TRBV7-8|-
ASSSGWTETQY
>-|TRBV9|-
ASSVGLDPYEQY
>-|TRBV6-4|-
ASSLVVEDTQY
>-|TRBV24-1|-
ATSDLGHEDEQY
>TRBD1|TRBV6-5|-
ATKGQGTETQY
>TRBD2|TRBV9|-
ASSVAAGGSYEQY
>-|TRBV18|-
ASSRETTEETQY
>-|TRBV7-2|-
ASSSLTRETQY
>TRBD2|TRBV27|few
ASSSPSGRAYNEQF
>TRBD1|TRBV11-2|-
ASSPRTGWNEQF
>TRBD1|TRBV28|-
ASSTLITGGGNIQY
>-|TRBV28|-
ASSPDRRDSPLH
>-|TRBV18|-
ASSAHVGDYNEQF
>TRBD2|TRBV6-6|-
ASSLLRTGGLTDTQY
>TRBD2|TRBV5-6|-
ASQRGYQYQETQY
>TRBD2|TRBV9|once
ASSVVPGTSLNEQF
>-|TRBV29-1|-
SWGPLDYGYT
>-|TRBV6-1|-
ASSEYGESYEQY
>-|TRBV5-5|-
ASSLPNTANYGYT
>TRBD2|TRBV7-9|-
ATKREGYEQY
>-|TRBV2|-
ASSELLGTTGNTIY
>-|TRBV4-2|few
ASSQDREGRFYEQY
>TRBD2|TRBV7-9|-
ASSLPGLTEGYNEQF
>-|TRBV9|-
ASSPWHSLSGANVLT
>-|TRBV6-4|-
ASSPGHQQETQY
>TRBD1|TRBV9|-
ASSVGGQGSAGELF
>-|TRBV9|-
ASSSRFGTTDEKLF
>-|TRBV29-1|-
SASASTDTQY
>-|TRBV10-3|once
AISPGGTYEQY
>-|TRBV11-2|-
ASSNLVTRANYGYT
>TRBD2|TRBV7-2|few
ASSLGLAGYSQY
>-|TRBV27|-
ASSPGPGETQY
>-|TRBV10-3|-
AISDGRNTDTQY
>-|TRBV20-1|few
SASGQRINSPLH
>-|TRBV30|-
AWRGYEQY
>-|TRBV19|-
ASSMSRDTTDTQY
>-|TRBV21-1|many
ASSKGSPY
>-|TRBV7-9|-
ASSLFSLRADTQY
>-|TRBV9|few
ASSPAPEGAQH
>-|TRBV7-3|-
ASSPLNTGELF
>-|TRBV7-2|-
ASRGPGHTEAF